This TCR beta chain was sequenced in a study of metastatic and nonmetastatic thyroid tumors. Background on the study: Thyroid patients, malignant and benign, had repertoires compared across blood and tumor or nodule tissue. Study conclusions and caveats: Malignant thyroid tumors reportedly had TCR beta diversity that was significantly higher than in benign nodules, in blood and tumor.

Original processing notes: The authors used CDR3 differences across clinicopathological groups to build a distant-metastasis classifier for papillary thyroid cancer. TCRdb re-called the PCR reads via MiXCR. These V and J calls rely on TCRdb rather than the paper's analysis. Among 16,000 or so clones, 25% were seen once, and the ten largest hold about 16%. As concerns this clone: No antigen is known for it.

The CDR3 consists of 12 residues. The germline V gene encodes CDR1 KGHDR and CDR2 SFDVKD. V dropped 4 bases and J dropped 5 bases, with 6 bases sitting between them. No treatment had been given to any patient before thyroid surgery. The specimen was adjacent normal tissue. The chain has TRBV24-1 and TRBJ2-3; no firm D call. The source is a female donor with papillary thyroid cancer or a benign thyroid nodule (not recorded which). Some clones in this sample may be carry-over from other donors' samples. The CDR3 protein is CATSEVGDTQYF. The CDR3 region has the DNA TGTGCCACCAGTGAAGTAGGAGATACGCAGTATTTT.